These T cell receptor beta chains were read from a single sample in a study of CD8 T cells in Susac syndrome. One entry per CDR3 protein results from TCRdb running MiXCR on the immunoSEQ multiplex PCR reads. Among approximately 160,000 distinct CDR3 sequences listed, roughly nine tenths were seen once. The material sequenced was CD4+ T cells from PBMCs. The source is a human donor in good health. The CDR3 runs from the conserved cysteine through the conserved F or W. Each record gives: D gene, V gene, J gene, CDR3 DNA, CDR3 protein. The D gene is left open where the match is weak.

NA	TRBV29-1	TRBJ1-1	TGCAGCGTGGTGGGGTTCTTGAACACTGAAGCTTTCTTT	CSVVGFLNTEAFF
NA	TRBV28	TRBJ1-5	TGTGCCTGTACCGGGACTAGGGGGCAGCCCCAGCATTTT	CACTGTRGQPQHF
TRBD1	TRBV18	TRBJ1-2	TGTGCCAGCTCTCCGTCCGTAGGGACAGGGAACTATCTTAACTATGGCTACACCTTC	CASSPSVGTGNYLNYGYTF
NA	TRBV27	TRBJ1-2	TGTGCCACCAGAAGACCGGGGCCCGGCTATGGCTACACCTTC	CATRRPGPGYGYTF
NA	TRBV12-3/TRBV12-4	TRBJ1-4	TGTGCCAGCAGTTTAACAGGGAGCACTAATGAAAAACTGTTTTTT	CASSLTGSTNEKLFF
NA	TRBV7-8	TRBJ2-3	TGTGCCAGCAGCTTAGTACTCCCCTTACCGACAGATACGCAGTATTTT	CASSLVLPLPTDTQYF
TRBD1	TRBV23-1	TRBJ2-7	TGCGCCAGCAGTCATCGGACAGGGGATCACGAGCAGTACTTC	CASSHRTGDHEQYF
NA	TRBV23-1	TRBJ1-2	TGCGCCAGCAGTCAATCCACCGGCGGCTACACCTTC	CASSQSTGGYTF
NA	TRBV6-5	TRBJ1-4	TGTGCCAGCAGTTACTGGCGGTCTGAAAAACTGTTTTTT	CASSYWRSEKLFF
NA	TRBV28	TRBJ1-4	TGTGCCAGCAGGAGGGTAACTAATGAAAAACTGTTTTTT	CASRRVTNEKLFF